One and the same sample provided the 21 T cell receptor beta chains below, sequenced in a study of OX40 agonist ivuxolimab in advanced cancers. The protocol was immunoSEQ multiplex PCR, while the TCRdb copy is restricted to in-frame clones and leaves out a portion. This table holds about 82,000 clones, around 90% found once. This specimen was CD4+ or CD8+ T cells sorted from blood, taken in a trial of the OX40 agonist ivuxolimab. Receptors originate from an adult with an advanced solid tumor such as melanoma, head and neck, liver or kidney cancer.

CDR3 bases: TGCGCCAGCAGTGAGTCCCCGACAGGAGAGGCCTACGGCTACACCTTC. Protein sequence: CASSESPTGEAYGYTF. The chain has TRBV10-2 and TRBJ1-2, with D possibly being TRBD1 (6 bases). Germline CDR1 WSHSY, CDR2 SAAADI. This CDR3 is 16 amino acids long. V was shortened by 0 bases and J by 8 bases, with 19 bases between the two germline ends.

The chain combines TRBV7-9 with TRBJ2-6; D gene ambiguous. The CDR3 has 15 residues. The germline CDR1 and CDR2 sequences are SEHNR and FQNEAQ (reference sequence). V lost 1 base and J lost 0, with 4 bases in between. CDR3 amino acids: CASSLGSSGANVLTF. The CDR3 nucleotides are TGTGCCAGCAGCTTAGGGAGCTCTGGGGCCAACGTCCTGACTTTC.

The chain recombines TRBV23-1 with TRBJ2-5; 10 nucleotides line up with TRBD1. TRBV23-1 is recorded as an ORF, its role being uncertain. The junction had 6 bases not matched to a gene; V was cut back by 0 bases and J by 5 bases. This CDR3 has 16 amino acids. The CDR3 region is CASSQSVPGQGETQYF. CDR3 nucleotide sequence: TGCGCCAGCAGTCAATCGGTCCCGGGACAGGGGGAGACCCAGTACTTC.

The chain has TRBV29-1 and TRBJ1-2, with TRBD1 as a possible D gene (5 bases). The CDR3 length is 13 residues. The ends were cut back, 0 bases at V and 7 bases at J, with 12 bases in the middle. Germline values: CDR1 SQVTM, CDR2 ANQGSEA. The CDR3 loop reads CSVEDESQGGYTF. CDR3 nucleotides: TGCAGCGTTGAAGATGAGAGTCAGGGTGGCTACACCTTC.

This chain joins TRBV15 and TRBJ2-7, with D hard to call. This CDR3 contains 15 residues. With 0 bases removed from V and 1 base from J, the gap between germline ends came to 10 bases. Germline V gene data show CDR1 as LNHNV and CDR2 as YYDKDF (reference sequence). The CDR3 region is CATSRDLGGSYEQYF. CDR3 DNA sequence: TGTGCCACCAGCAGAGATTTGGGCGGATCCTACGAGCAGTACTTC.

This clone was detected only once. The chain carries TRBV7-3 and TRBJ2-1; D uncertain. Looked up from germline, CDR1 is SGHTA and CDR2 is FQGTGA. This CDR3 is 14 amino acids long. The V end was cut by 1 base, the J end by 7 bases, with 11 bases between. In DNA, the CDR3 is TGTGCCAGCAGCTTAAGCCCCACACGGAATGAGCAGTTCTTC. Translated: CASSLSPTRNEQFF.

V usage is TRBV28 and J usage is TRBJ2-7; TRBD1 might be the D (6 bases). The V gene's germline CDR1 is MDHEN and CDR2 SYDVKM. V was clipped by 0 bases and J by 7 bases, with 16 bases between them. CDR3 length: 15 amino acids. CDR3 in DNA: TGTGCCAGCAGTTTATGGGGGACACAAAGTCGGGAGCAGTACTTC. Protein product: CASSLWGTQSREQYF.

The rearrangement links TRBV5-1 to TRBJ2-3; TRBD1 matches 8 bases. J was trimmed by 2 bases and V by 3 bases; bases with no gene match: 5. The CDR3 has 15 residues. Germline assignment: CDR1 SGHRS and CDR2 YFSETQ. The DNA of the CDR3 is TGCGCCAGCAGCTCTGGACAGGGCCTCACAGATACGCAGTATTTT. Translation gives CASSSGQGLTDTQYF.

V and J are TRBV19 and TRBJ1-2; D uncertain. Trimming left V 6 bases short and J 4 bases short, with 9 bases between. This CDR3 contains 12 residues. The germline gives CDR1 LNHDA, CDR2 SQIVND (reference sequence). The DNA of the CDR3 is TGTGCCAGTAGGGCACAAGGCTATGGCTACACCTTC. This translates into CASRAQGYGYTF.

The V call is TRBV5-8, the J call TRBJ1-3; TRBD1 might be the D (6 bases). Germline V gene lookup returns CDR1 SGHTS and CDR2 YDEGEE. The CDR3 is 15 residues long. The V gene lost 0 bases and the J gene lost 2 bases, with 9 bases spanning the gap. CDR3 sequence reads: CASSLGSGAGNTIYF. The CDR3 DNA follows: TGTGCCAGCAGCTTGGGCTCAGGGGCTGGAAACACCATATATTTT.

This chain uses TRBV6-1 with TRBJ2-7; D is possibly TRBD2 (6 bases). Looked up from germline, CDR1 is MNHNS and CDR2 is SASEGT. Trimming stripped 4 bases from V and 0 bases from J, with 10 bases between. The CDR3 spans 14 residues. The DNA of the CDR3 is TGTGCCAGCAGTGGTCAGGACTACTCCTACGAGCAGTACTTC. It is translated as CASSGQDYSYEQYF.

The chain joins TRBV5-6 to TRBJ1-3, with D tentatively TRBD1 (5 bases). The germline V and J ends were trimmed by 3 bases and 0 bases, with 10 bases remaining between them. The CDR3 is 15 residues long. CDR1 SGHDT and CDR2 YYEEEE come from the germline V gene. In nucleotides, the CDR3 is TGTGCCAGCAGCTGGGGACGCAACTCTGGAAACACCATATATTTT. Its protein product is CASSWGRNSGNTIYF.

The chain recombines TRBV9 with TRBJ2-1; tentative D call: TRBD1 (5 bases). V was clipped by 4 bases and J by 6 bases, with 20 bases between them. The CDR3 runs to 16 residues. CDR1 SGDLS and CDR2 YYNGEE come from the germline V gene. The CDR3 DNA reads as TGTGCCAGCAGCCCCGCCGTCAGGGCCGACGGCAATGAGCAGTTCTTC. Protein product: CASSPAVRADGNEQFF.

The CDR3 protein is CASSDLTNGGPGETQYF. The CDR3 nucleotides are TGCGCCAGCAGTGACTTAACCAACGGGGGGCCGGGCGAGACCCAGTACTTC. This chain uses TRBV10-1 with TRBJ2-5; possibly TRBD2 for D (7 bases). CDR3 length: 17 residues. Germline V gene data show CDR1 as WNHNN and CDR2 as SYGVQD (reference sequence). V was cut by 3 bases and J by 5 bases, with 22 bases left in between.

The J gene is TRBJ1-2, the V gene TRBV2; TRBD1 agrees at 7 bases. The ends lost 5 bases at V and 4 bases at J; junction bases unmatched: 10. There are 15 residues in the CDR3. Germline V lookup: CDR1 SNHLY, CDR2 FYNNEI. CDR3 loop: CASSRQGGSPYGYTF. The DNA of the CDR3 is TGTGCCAGCAGTAGACAGGGCGGCTCACCCTATGGCTACACCTTC.

This rearrangement joins TRBV7-2 to TRBJ2-7; maybe TRBD2 (6 bases). CDR3 length equals 16 residues. CDR1 is SGHTA and CDR2 is FQGNSA in the germline V gene. With 5 bases removed from V and 2 bases from J, the gap between germline ends came to 19 bases. CDR3 protein: CASSHSTGTPTYEQYF. CDR3 DNA sequence: TGTGCCAGCAGCCACTCTACCGGGACTCCTACCTACGAGCAGTACTTC. Together with reference TRBV7-2 and TRBJ2-7, the CDR3 gives the full variable domain: GAGVSQSPSNKVTEKGKDVELRCDPISGHTALYWYRQSLGQGLEFLIYFQGNSAPDKSGLPSDRFSAERTGGSVSTLTIQRTQQEDSAVYLCASSHSTGTPTYEQYFGPGTRLTVT.

Here the CDR3 DNA reads TGTGCCTGGAGTCTTCATCAGGGGTCCCAAGAGACCCAGTACTTC. Protein: CAWSLHQGSQETQYF. This chain connects TRBV30 to TRBJ2-5, with D possibly matching TRBD1 (6 bases). From germline, CDR1 is GTSNPN and CDR2 SVGIG (reference sequence). This CDR3 has 15 amino acids. Trimming took off 2 bases at V and 1 base at J, with 14 bases between the two ends.

The rearrangement joins TRBV6-6 to TRBJ1-2, with D possibly TRBD1 on 6 matching bases. Trimming removed 6 bases from V and 4 bases from J, with 18 bases in between. Germline-derived CDR1 and CDR2 are MNHNY and SVGAGI (reference sequence). The CDR3 has 15 residues. The CDR3 here is CASRRPGQGIYGYTF. Written as DNA, the CDR3 is TGTGCCAGCAGGCGACCGGGGCAGGGGATCTATGGCTACACCTTC.

This chain connects TRBV7-3 to TRBJ2-4, with TRBD1 matching over 7 bases. J was trimmed by 0 bases and V by 2 bases; bases with no gene match: 4. The length of the CDR3 is 16 residues. CDR1 is SGHTA and CDR2 is FQGTGA in the germline V gene. CDR3 loop: CASSLEGGAAKNIQYF. The CDR3 bases are TGTGCCAGCAGCTTAGAAGGGGGCGCAGCCAAAAACATTCAGTACTTC.

The chain combines TRBV6-6 with TRBJ2-5, with D perhaps matching TRBD1 (5 bases). CDR3 length: 14 residues. Germline assignment: CDR1 MNHNY and CDR2 SVGAGI (reference sequence). V was cut by 2 bases and J by 1 base, with 8 bases left in between. This chain's CDR3 is CASSYPTGQETQYF. The CDR3 DNA reads TGTGCCAGCAGTTACCCCACAGGCCAAGAGACCCAGTACTTC.

The genes are TRBV2 and TRBJ2-5; 9 bases fit TRBD2. The V gene end was trimmed by 2 bases and the J gene end by 3 bases; junction bases not matched to a gene: 4. This CDR3 is 15 amino acids long. Germline CDR1 SNHLY, CDR2 FYNNEI. Written as DNA, the CDR3 is TGTGCCAGCAGTGAAATGGCTAGCGGGAAAGAGACCCAGTACTTC. Translation: CASSEMASGKETQYF.